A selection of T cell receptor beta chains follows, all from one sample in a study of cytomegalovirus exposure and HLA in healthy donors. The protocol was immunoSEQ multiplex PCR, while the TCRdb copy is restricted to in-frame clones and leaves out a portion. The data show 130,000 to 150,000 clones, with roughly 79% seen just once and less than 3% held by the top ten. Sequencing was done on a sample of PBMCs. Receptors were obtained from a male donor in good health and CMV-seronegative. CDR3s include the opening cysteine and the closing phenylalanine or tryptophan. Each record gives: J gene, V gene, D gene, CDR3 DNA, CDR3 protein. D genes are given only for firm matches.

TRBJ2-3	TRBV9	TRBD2	TGTGCCAGCAGCGTAGAACTAGCGGGGGGCACAGATACGCAGTATTTT	CASSVELAGGTDTQYF
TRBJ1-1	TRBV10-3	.	TGTGCCGCCGAGGGACTGCCGAACACTGAAGCTTTCTTT	CAAEGLPNTEAFF
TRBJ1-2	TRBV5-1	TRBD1	TGCGCCAGCAGCTTAGGACAGGGTTTAGGAGGCTACACCTTC	CASSLGQGLGGYTF
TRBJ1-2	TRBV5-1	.	TGCGCCAGCAGCTGGGAGAGAGGGGGCTACACCTTC	CASSWERGGYTF
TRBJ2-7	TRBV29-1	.	TGCAGCGTTGGTGGAGGGGTCCACGAGCAGTACTTC	CSVGGGVHEQYF
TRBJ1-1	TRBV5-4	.	TGTGCCAGCAGCTTTGAGAGGGGAAGGGGGTTCGGTTTCTTT	CASSFERGRGFGFF
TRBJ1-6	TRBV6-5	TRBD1	TGTGCCAGCAACCAACAGGGGGCGGATTCACCCCTCCACTTT	CASNQQGADSPLHF
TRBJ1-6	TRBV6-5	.	TGTGCCAGCAGCTTTTTCAGGAATTCACCCCTCCACTTT	CASSFFRNSPLHF
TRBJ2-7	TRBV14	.	TGTGCCAGCAGCCAGGGTATGGGGCAATCCTACGAGCAGTACTTC	CASSQGMGQSYEQYF
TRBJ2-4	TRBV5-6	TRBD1	TGTGCCAGCAGCTGGTTTGGCATCCGGGACAGGTCTAACATTCAGTACTTC	CASSWFGIRDRSNIQYF
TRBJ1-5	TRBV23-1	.	TGCGCCAGCAGTAAATCTAGGACAGATAGCAATCAGCCCCAGCATTTT	CASSKSRTDSNQPQHF